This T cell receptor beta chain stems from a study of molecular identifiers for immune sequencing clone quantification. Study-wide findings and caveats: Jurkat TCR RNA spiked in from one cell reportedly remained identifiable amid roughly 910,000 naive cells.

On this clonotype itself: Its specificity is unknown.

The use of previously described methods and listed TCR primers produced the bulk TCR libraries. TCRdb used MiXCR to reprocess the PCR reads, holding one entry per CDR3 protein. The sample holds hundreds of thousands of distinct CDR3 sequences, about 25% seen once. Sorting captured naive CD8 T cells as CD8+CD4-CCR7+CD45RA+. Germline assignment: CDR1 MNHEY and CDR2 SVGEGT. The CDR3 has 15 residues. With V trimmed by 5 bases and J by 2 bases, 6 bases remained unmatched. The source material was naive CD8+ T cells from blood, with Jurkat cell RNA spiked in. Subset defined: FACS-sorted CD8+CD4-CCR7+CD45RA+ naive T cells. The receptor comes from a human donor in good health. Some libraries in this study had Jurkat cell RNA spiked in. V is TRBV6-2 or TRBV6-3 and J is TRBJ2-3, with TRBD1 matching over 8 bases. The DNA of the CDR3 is TGTGCCAGCAGTGCGGGACAGGCTTACACAGATACGCAGTATTTT. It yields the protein CASSAGQAYTDTQYF.